Included here is one T cell receptor beta chain sequence, with context. The data are from a study of tumor-infiltrating lymphocytes in oesophageal squamous cell carcinoma. The CDR3 consists of 14 residues. Germline values: CDR1 SEHNR, CDR2 FQNEAQ (reference sequence). TCRdb redid the calling of the PCR reads with MiXCR, one entry per CDR3 protein. The sample yields about 20,000 distinct CDR3 sequences, roughly two fifths seen once. Sequences were obtained from esophageal tumor tissue. The chain employs TRBV7-9 and TRBJ2-1; 7 nucleotides line up with TRBD1. The J call may be faulty, since TRBJ2-7 better matches the DNA end. This TCR derives from a male donor with esophageal squamous cell carcinoma. CDR3 loop: CASSLRQGAYEQYF. CDR3 bases: TGTGCCAGCAGCCTTCGACAGGGAGCCTACGAGCAGTACTTC.